Each of the 21 T cell receptor beta chains below was sequenced from the same sample in a study of cytomegalovirus exposure and HLA in healthy donors. The PCR employed 60 Vbeta primers together with 13 Jbeta primers. This table comes from immunoSEQ multiplex PCR, and its TCRdb copy is limited to in-frame clones, with some not included. The table includes roughly 180,000 clones, around 77% detected once. The sequenced sample was PBMCs. The receptors stem from a woman aged 25 to 39 in good health and CMV-seronegative.

This chain joins TRBV5-5 and TRBJ1-6, with 10 positions matching TRBD1. CDR1 and CDR2 (germline): SGHKS, YYEKEE (reference sequence). Trimming removed 7 bases from V and 9 bases from J; junction bases left unmatched: 10. This CDR3 has 15 amino acids. This CDR3 reads CASSHTRTGGSPLHF. CDR3 nucleotides: TGTGCCAGCTCACATACCCGGACAGGGGGTTCACCCCTCCACTTT.

The chain employs TRBV30 and TRBJ1-2; D might be TRBD1 (5 bases). CDR3 length: 18 amino acids. The germline gives CDR1 GTSNPN, CDR2 SVGIG (reference sequence). Trimming took off 0 bases at V and 4 bases at J, with 24 bases between the two ends. The CDR3 DNA is TGTGCCTGGAGTGTACTGGCCCCAAGGGGCCTTTCCCCCTATGGCTACACCTTC. Protein: CAWSVLAPRGLSPYGYTF.

The table lists this clone with a few counts. The chain links TRBV19 to TRBJ2-7; 7 positions agree with TRBD1. The V gene end was trimmed by 8 bases and the J gene end by 5 bases; junction bases not matched to a gene: 9. CDR3 length equals 13 residues. CDR1 is LNHDA and CDR2 is SQIVND in the germline V gene (reference sequence). CDR3 loop: CASQQGFLDEQYF. The CDR3 bases are TGTGCCAGTCAACAGGGGTTTCTCGACGAGCAGTACTTC.

V and J are TRBV5-6 and TRBJ1-1; 8 positions match TRBD1. Germline V lookup: CDR1 SGHDT, CDR2 YYEEEE. This CDR3 is 15 amino acids long. J was trimmed by 0 bases and V by 4 bases; bases with no gene match: 5. The CDR3 loop is CASSAWDRMNTEAFF. In DNA, the CDR3 is TGTGCCAGCAGCGCTTGGGACAGGATGAACACTGAAGCTTTCTTT.

The chain employs TRBV6-5 and TRBJ1-2; TRBD1 is a possible D gene (6 bases). V lost 6 bases and J 6 bases, leaving 14 bases between the germline ends. This CDR3 has 13 amino acids. Germline-derived CDR1 and CDR2 are MNHEY and SVGAGI. DNA of the CDR3: TGTGCCAGCAGCACAGACAGGCCCAATGGCTACACCTTC. Amino acids: CASSTDRPNGYTF.

This chain uses TRBV5-6 with TRBJ2-7, with 9 bases matching TRBD1. V dropped 0 bases and J dropped 4; count of bases not matched to a gene: 8. Germline V gene data show CDR1 as SGHDT and CDR2 as YYEEEE. The CDR3 runs to 16 residues. The chain's CDR3 is CASSLGGQGIMYEQYF. The CDR3 DNA reads as TGTGCCAGCAGCTTGGGAGGACAGGGGATTATGTACGAGCAGTACTTC.

The rearrangement links TRBV6-5 to TRBJ1-2; TRBD1 matches at 9 bases. The CDR3 consists of 13 residues. J was trimmed by 13 bases and V by 0 bases; bases with no gene match: 6. The germline gives CDR1 MNHEY, CDR2 SVGAGI. The CDR3 DNA sequence: TGTGCCAGCAGTTACTCGACAGGGGGTCTAGGCACCTTC. Protein: CASSYSTGGLGTF.

This sequence joins TRBV4-2 and TRBJ2-3, with D unresolved. This CDR3 has 13 amino acids. In germline, CDR1 is LGHNA, CDR2 YNFKEQ. The germline V and J ends were trimmed by 7 bases and 2 bases, with 10 bases remaining between them. Here the CDR3 DNA reads TGTGCCAGCACTTCAGACATCACAGATACGCAGTATTTT. Translating it yields CASTSDITDTQYF.

The genes are TRBV20-1 and TRBJ1-2, with D unresolved. CDR3 length equals 11 residues. Germline V gives CDR1 DFQATT, CDR2 SNEGSKA (reference sequence). Trimming took off 5 bases at V and 6 bases at J, with 10 bases between the two ends. Written as DNA, the CDR3 is TGCAGTGCTGTCCTCGGGAATGGCTACACCTTC. Translated, it gives CSAVLGNGYTF.

V and J are TRBV19 and TRBJ1-2; D is unclear. The V gene's germline CDR1 is LNHDA and CDR2 SQIVND (reference sequence). The CDR3 consists of 14 residues. V gave up 4 bases and J gave up 4 bases, with 13 bases separating them. Here the CDR3 reads CASSKAGSIYGYTF. As DNA, the CDR3 is TGTGCCAGTAGTAAGGCAGGATCCATCTATGGCTACACCTTC. Full variable domain (rest looked up from reference TRBV19 and TRBJ1-2): DGGITQSPKYLFRKEGQNVTLSCEQNLNHDAMYWYRQDPGQGLRLIYYSQIVNDFQKGDIAEGYSVSREKKESFPLTVTSAQKNPTAFYLCASSKAGSIYGYTFGSGTRLTVV.

This clone was counted a single time. The chain uses TRBV6-5 and TRBJ1-1; D is possibly TRBD1 (5 bases). V was trimmed by 4 bases and J by 5 bases, leaving 8 bases between them. This CDR3 has 12 residues. The germline V gene encodes CDR1 MNHEY and CDR2 SVGAGI. The CDR3 loop is CASSSGSTEAFF. The CDR3 DNA follows: TGTGCCAGCAGTTCAGGGTCTACTGAAGCTTTCTTT.

This clone was counted only a few times. The rearrangement uses TRBV25-1 and TRBJ1-1; 7 bases are shared with TRBD1. This CDR3 has 14 residues. Germline CDR1 and CDR2: MGHDK and SYGVNS. The J segment lost 2 bases and the V segment lost 3 bases, leaving 3 bases of the junction unmatched. The CDR3 is CASSEGQSNTEAFF. CDR3 sequence (DNA): TGTGCCAGCAGTGAGGGACAGAGCAACACTGAAGCTTTCTTT.

This clone showed up just a few times. The chain employs TRBV5-1 and TRBJ2-1; D perhaps matches TRBD1 (6 bases). This CDR3 spans 16 amino acids. V was pared by 4 bases and J by 0 bases, with 14 bases between. Per germline, CDR1 SGHRS and CDR2 YFSETQ. CDR3 nucleotide sequence: TGCGCCAGCAGCCCGACTACAGGGAGCTCCTACAATGAGCAGTTCTTC. Amino acid sequence: CASSPTTGSSYNEQFF.

The chain employs TRBV4-1 and TRBJ2-1, with 13 bases aligning to TRBD2. The CDR3 length is 19 residues. Per germline, CDR1 MGHRA and CDR2 YSYEKL. J was trimmed by 6 bases and V by 3 bases; bases with no gene match: 14. The DNA of the CDR3 is TGCGCCAGCAGCCATCCGACTAGCGGGGGGCCTAGTAGGGGCAATGAGCAGTTCTTC. Its protein product is CASSHPTSGGPSRGNEQFF.

The chain is built from TRBV10-2 and TRBJ2-7, with TRBD1 as a possible D gene (6 bases). The ends were cut back, 1 base at V and 4 bases at J, with 11 bases in the middle. Germline CDR1 and CDR2: WSHSY and SAAADI. The CDR3 length is 14 residues. The CDR3 is CASSEWGHPYEQYF. The CDR3 DNA follows: TGCGCCAGCAGTGAGTGGGGACACCCGTACGAGCAGTACTTC.

The chain recombines TRBV7-9 with TRBJ1-1; no reliable D call. The ends were cut back, 3 bases at V and 2 bases at J, with 7 bases in the middle. CDR1 and CDR2 from the germline V gene are SEHNR and FQNEAQ (reference sequence). CDR3 length: 13 residues. The CDR3 nucleotides are TGTGCCAGCAGCTTCACGGGAAACACTGAAGCTTTCTTT. Amino acid sequence: CASSFTGNTEAFF.

This chain connects TRBV9 to TRBJ2-7, with D perhaps matching TRBD2 (7 bases). The CDR3 runs 15 residues. Germline V gene data show CDR1 as SGDLS and CDR2 as YYNGEE. Trimming shortened V by 4 bases and J by 0 bases, and 14 bases separated the two germline ends. The CDR3 coding sequence is TGTGCCAGCAGCCTAGAGGGGGGGAGCTCCTACGAGCAGTACTTC. Translating it yields CASSLEGGSSYEQYF.

This chain links TRBV27 with TRBJ2-7; D possibly corresponds to TRBD2 (6 bases). The CDR3 contains 16 residues. CDR1 is MNHEY and CDR2 is SMNVEV in the germline V gene (reference sequence). The V and J ends lost 6 bases and 2 bases respectively, with 20 bases between them. The CDR3 loop is CASSRAGTASPYEQYF. Here the CDR3 DNA reads TGTGCCAGCAGCCGCGCCGGGACTGCATCACCCTACGAGCAGTACTTC.

The V gene is TRBV7-2, the J gene TRBJ1-1, with D possibly matching TRBD1 (6 bases). Germline CDR1 reads SGHTA; CDR2 reads FQGNSA. CDR3 length equals 12 residues. The V and J ends lost 7 bases and 12 bases respectively, with 18 bases between them. The CDR3 region is CASTQGGGETFF. CDR3 nucleotide sequence: TGTGCCAGCACCCAAGGAGGGGGGGAGACTTTCTTT.

This clone was seen only a few times. The chain uses TRBV2 and TRBJ2-2; 9 bases line up with TRBD2. Trimming removed 7 bases from V and 1 base from J; junction bases left unmatched: 4. Per the germline V gene, CDR1 is SNHLY and CDR2 is FYNNEI. The CDR3 has 15 amino acids. The CDR3 sequence is CASTATSGNTGELFF. The DNA of the CDR3 is TGTGCCAGCACTGCGACTAGCGGGAACACCGGGGAGCTGTTTTTT. Drawing the rest from reference TRBV2 and TRBJ2-2, the complete variable domain is EPEVTQTPSHQVTQMGQEVILRCVPISNHLYFYWYRQILGQKVEFLVSFYNNEISEKSEIFDDQFSVERPDGSNFTLKIRSTKLEDSAMYFCASTATSGNTGELFFGEGSRLTVL.

The genes are TRBV7-3 and TRBJ2-5; 7 nucleotides match TRBD1. V gave up 1 base and J gave up 5 bases; unmatched junction bases: 1. Looked up from germline, CDR1 is SGHTA and CDR2 is FQGTGA. The CDR3 contains 13 residues. The CDR3 protein is CASSLKTGETQYF. The CDR3 region has the DNA TGTGCCAGCAGCTTAAAGACAGGGGAGACCCAGTACTTC.